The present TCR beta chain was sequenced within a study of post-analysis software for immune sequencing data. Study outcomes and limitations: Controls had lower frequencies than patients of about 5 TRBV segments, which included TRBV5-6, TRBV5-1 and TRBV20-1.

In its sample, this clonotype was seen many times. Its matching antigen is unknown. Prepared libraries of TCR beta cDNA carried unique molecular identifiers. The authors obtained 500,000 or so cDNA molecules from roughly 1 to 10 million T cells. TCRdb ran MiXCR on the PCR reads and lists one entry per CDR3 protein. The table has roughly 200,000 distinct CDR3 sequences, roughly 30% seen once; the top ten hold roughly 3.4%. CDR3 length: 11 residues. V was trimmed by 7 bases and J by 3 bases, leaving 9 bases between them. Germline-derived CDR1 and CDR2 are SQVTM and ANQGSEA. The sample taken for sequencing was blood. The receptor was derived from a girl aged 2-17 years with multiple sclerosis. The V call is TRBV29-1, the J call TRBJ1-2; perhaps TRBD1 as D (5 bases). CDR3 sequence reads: CSALGHYGYTF. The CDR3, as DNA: TGCAGCGCTCTGGGGCACTATGGCTACACCTTC. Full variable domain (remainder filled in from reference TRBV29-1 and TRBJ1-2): SAVISQKPSRDICQRGTSLTIQCQVDSQVTMMFWYRQQPGQSLTLIATANQGSEATYESGFVIDKFPISRPNLTFSTLTVSNMSPEDSSIYLCSALGHYGYTFGSGTRLTVV.